This T cell receptor beta chain appears in the sequencing data of a study of cytomegalovirus exposure and HLA in healthy donors. Germline CDR1 reads SNHLY; CDR2 reads FYNNEI. Trimming cost V 2 bases and J 5 bases, with 3 bases left between them. The CDR3 totals 12 residues. Primers: 60 Vbeta forward and 13 Jbeta reverse. How the authors handled the data: It was a later analysis that counted roughly 80 million unique TCR beta chains, of which about 10 million were shared. Here immunoSEQ multiplex PCR was the method, and the copy in TCRdb shows in-frame clones only, minus some. V, J and clone size are taken as reported in that table, and D and trimming were inferred from the DNA itself. The profile shows some 66,000 clones, more than 70% of them singletons. Turning to this clone: Its specificity is unknown.

Study results and limitations: Associated with HLA alleles at 0.05 false discovery rate in a later analysis were fewer than 20,000 TCR beta sequences. In a later analysis, most CMV-associated TCR beta chains appeared HLA-restricted.

The receptor comes from a man aged 40-49 years in good health and CMV-seronegative. The chain is built from TRBV2 and TRBJ2-2; D gene unclear. The material sequenced was PBMCs. The CDR3 DNA follows: TGTGCCAGCAGTGAACGGACCGGGGAGCTGTTTTTT. Amino acid sequence: CASSERTGELFF.